Presented here are 30 T cell receptor beta chains from one specimen sequenced in a study of blood T cell repertoires in COVID-19. The table came from immunoSEQ multiplex PCR; TCRdb's copy has only in-frame clones and leaves some out. The sample comprises about 180,000 clones, approximately 84% of which are singletons, and roughly 7% rests with the top ten. The sequenced sample was PBMCs or T cells enriched from blood (not recorded which). These receptors were collected from a woman between 45 and 65 years old who had recovered from COVID-19.

The genes are TRBV21-1 and TRBJ2-6; TRBD2 is the table's D call and was not checked against the DNA. TRBV21-1 is a pseudogene segment. The CDR3 extends over 19 amino acids. The CDR3, as DNA: TGTGCTATAGCGGATCCCGGGACTAGCGCGGGCTCTGGGGCCAACGTCCTGACTTTC. Translation: CAIADPGTSAGSGANVLTF.

This clone has a single count. This chain connects TRBV4-1 to TRBJ1-2; D unresolved. There are 14 residues in the CDR3. V lost 0 bases and J lost 8, with 13 bases in between. In germline, CDR1 is MGHRA, CDR2 YSYEKL. CDR3 bases: TGCGCCAGCAGCCAAGAGGGAGCGCGGTTCGGCTACACCTTC. It specifies CASSQEGARFGYTF.

The chain joins TRBV30 to TRBJ1-1; D unclear. The CDR3 is made up of 11 amino acids. Germline-derived CDR1 and CDR2 are GTSNPN and SVGIG (reference sequence). Trimming cost V 2 bases and J 4 bases, with 5 bases left between them. CDR3 region: CAWSPRTEAFF. The CDR3 DNA reads as TGTGCCTGGAGTCCGCGCACTGAAGCTTTCTTT. Full variable domain (missing parts from reference TRBV30 and TRBJ1-1): SQTIHQWPATLVQPVGSPLSLECTVEGTSNPNLYWYRQAAGRGLQLLFYSVGIGQISSEVPQNLSASRPQDRQFILSSKKLLLSDSGFYLCAWSPRTEAFFGQGTRLTVV.

This sequence joins TRBV2 and TRBJ1-4; 8 bases align to TRBD1. Trimming removed 6 bases from V and 3 bases from J; junction bases left unmatched: 3. This CDR3 region has 14 residues. Germline V gene data show CDR1 as SNHLY and CDR2 as FYNNEI. CDR3 loop: CASRPQGANEKLFF. The CDR3 nucleotides are TGTGCCAGCAGGCCACAGGGGGCTAATGAAAAACTGTTTTTT.

This clone was found once. The V and J genes are TRBV5-1 and TRBJ2-2, with 11 nucleotides matching TRBD2. This CDR3 is built from 16 residues. Germline assignment: CDR1 SGHRS and CDR2 YFSETQ. The J segment lost 6 bases and the V segment lost 5 bases, leaving 9 bases of the junction unmatched. In DNA form, the CDR3 reads TGCGCCAGCAGACTCCCGGGACTAGCGGCTTCCGGGGAGCTGTTTTTT. Protein sequence: CASRLPGLAASGELFF.

The chain couples TRBV11-2 to TRBJ1-1, with D possibly matching TRBD1 (6 bases). Trimming shortened V by 4 bases and J by 6 bases, and 12 bases separated the two germline ends. The length of the CDR3 is 13 residues. Germline V gene sequence: CDR1 SGHAT, CDR2 FQNNGV. CDR3 amino acids: CASSSTGFPEAFF. The CDR3 nucleotides read TGTGCCAGCAGCTCTACAGGGTTCCCTGAAGCTTTCTTT.

The gene calls are TRBV30 and TRBJ2-3, with TRBD1 matching 11 bases. The CDR3 spans 14 residues. The V gene end was trimmed by 7 bases and the J gene end by 3 bases; junction bases not matched to a gene: 6. CDR1 is GTSNPN, CDR2 SVGIG, per germline (reference sequence). CDR3: CASPGQGDTDTQYF. The CDR3 coding sequence is TGTGCCTCCCCGGGACAGGGGGATACAGATACGCAGTATTTT.

This chain joins TRBV12-3 or TRBV12-4 and TRBJ2-7; 8 bases line up with TRBD1. CDR3 length: 13 amino acids. The junction had 7 bases not matched to a gene; V was cut back by 6 bases and J by 6 bases. The CDR3 DNA reads as TGTGCCAGCAGCCTGGGACAGGCGATCGAGCAGTACTTC. Protein product: CASSLGQAIEQYF.

This rearrangement joins TRBV2 to TRBJ1-1; D is undetermined. Trimming took off 8 bases at V and 0 bases at J, with 7 bases between the two ends. Per germline, CDR1 SNHLY and CDR2 FYNNEI. The CDR3 runs to 12 residues. As DNA, the CDR3 is TGTGCCAGCTCGGTAGTGAACACTGAAGCTTTCTTT. Protein product: CASSVVNTEAFF. The variable domain in full, with the rest retrieved from reference TRBV2 and TRBJ1-1, is EPEVTQTPSHQVTQMGQEVILRCVPISNHLYFYWYRQILGQKVEFLVSFYNNEISEKSEIFDDQFSVERPDGSNFTLKIRSTKLEDSAMYFCASSVVNTEAFFGQGTRLTVV.

The V call is TRBV6-5, the J call TRBJ2-1; 8 positions match TRBD2. Per germline, CDR1 MNHEY and CDR2 SVGAGI. Unmatched junction bases numbered 7, after V lost 2 bases and J lost 7 bases. This CDR3 has 15 residues. The CDR3 reads CASSYLTGGVNEQFF. The DNA for the CDR3 is TGTGCCAGCAGTTACCTTACGGGAGGGGTGAATGAGCAGTTCTTC.

Remarks on this clone: The same CDR3 is also encoded by other DNA sequences in this sample. V gene TRBV28 combines with J gene TRBJ1-5; TRBD1 might be the D (5 bases). V was clipped by 3 bases and J by 3 bases, with 9 bases between them. The CDR3 totals 14 residues. Per the germline V gene, CDR1 is MDHEN and CDR2 is SYDVKM. The CDR3: CASSLRQYNQPQHF. In nucleotides, the CDR3 is TGTGCCAGCAGTTTGCGACAGTACAATCAGCCCCAGCATTTT.

J is TRBJ2-1 and V is TRBV27; 11 positions agree with TRBD2. Germline V gene sequence: CDR1 MNHEY, CDR2 SMNVEV (reference sequence). V lost 5 bases to trimming and J lost 8 bases; unmatched junction nucleotides: 5. The CDR3 contains 14 residues. The CDR3 loop is CASSRTSGYHEQFF. Written as DNA, the CDR3 is TGTGCCAGCAGTCGGACTAGCGGGTACCATGAGCAGTTCTTC.

V is TRBV7-9 and J is TRBJ1-3, with unresolved D. CDR1 is SEHNR and CDR2 is FQNEAQ in the germline V gene (reference sequence). V lost 5 bases, J lost 1 base, and 6 bases lay in between. The CDR3 runs 13 residues. Written as DNA, the CDR3 is TGTGCCAGCAGCGCCAGTTCTGGAAACACCATATATTTT. It yields the protein CASSASSGNTIYF.

The gene calls are TRBV7-9 and TRBJ2-1, with D perhaps TRBD2 (6 bases). The V end lost 5 bases, the J end lost 12 bases, and 23 bases lay between the germline ends. The CDR3 covers 15 residues. CDR1 is SEHNR and CDR2 is FQNEAQ in the germline V gene (reference sequence). CDR3 in amino acids: CASSPVRGANLGQFF. The CDR3 DNA reads as TGTGCCAGCAGCCCCGTGCGGGGAGCAAATTTGGGGCAGTTCTTC.

This chain connects TRBV5-5 to TRBJ1-5; 7 bases map to TRBD1. This CDR3 is built from 16 residues. CDR1 and CDR2 (germline): SGHKS, YYEKEE (reference sequence). The junction had 10 bases not matched to a gene; V was cut back by 3 bases and J by 4 bases. Here the CDR3 DNA reads TGTGCCAGCAGCTCCGTGCAGGGGGTAGGGAATCAGCCCCAGCATTTT. This encodes CASSSVQGVGNQPQHF.

Only a few counts were recorded for this clone. The chain carries TRBV6-5 and TRBJ2-1, with 11 nucleotides matching TRBD2. CDR3 size: 16 residues. CDR1 and CDR2 (germline): MNHEY, SVGAGI. V was clipped by 0 bases and J by 9 bases; unmatched bases: 7. CDR3 DNA sequence: TGTGCCAGCAGTTACTCGAAGCTAGCGGGAGGCCTTGAGCAGTTCTTC. The encoded protein is CASSYSKLAGGLEQFF.

For the CDR3, the DNA is TGTGCCTGGAGTGTACAGACAGGGACAGGGAGTGGCTACACCTTC. Translated, it gives CAWSVQTGTGSGYTF. The chain joins TRBV30 to TRBJ1-2; 9 positions match TRBD1. The V segment lost 0 bases and the J segment 7 bases; nucleotides outside the gene matches: 9. This CDR3 has 15 residues. Germline CDR1 reads GTSNPN; CDR2 reads SVGIG (reference sequence).

The V gene is TRBV6-5, the J gene TRBJ2-2; D is unclear. Germline values: CDR1 MNHEY, CDR2 SVGAGI. V lost 7 bases and J lost 3, with 12 bases in between. CDR3 length: 14 residues. CDR3 sequence: CASKSPSHTGELFF. CDR3 sequence (DNA): TGTGCCAGCAAATCCCCTAGTCACACCGGGGAGCTGTTTTTT.

The chain combines TRBV7-2 with TRBJ2-1, with TRBD2 identical over 12 bases. The CDR3 totals 14 residues. Germline V gene lookup returns CDR1 SGHTA and CDR2 FQGNSA. The ends lost 7 bases at V and 12 bases at J; junction bases unmatched: 10. The CDR3 protein is CASTRTSGINTQFF. The CDR3 nucleotides read TGTGCCAGCACACGGACTAGCGGGATTAACACGCAGTTCTTC. The full variable domain, its missing parts supplied by reference TRBV7-2 and TRBJ2-1, is GAGVSQSPSNKVTEKGKDVELRCDPISGHTALYWYRQSLGQGLEFLIYFQGNSAPDKSGLPSDRFSAERTGGSVSTLTIQRTQQEDSAVYLCASTRTSGINTQFFGPGTRLTVL.

The chain carries TRBV6-2 or TRBV6-3 and TRBJ1-2; D may be TRBD1 (5 bases). V was pared by 1 base and J by 2 bases, with 14 bases between. Germline CDR1 reads MNHEY; CDR2 reads SVGEGT. This CDR3 comprises 16 residues. The DNA of the CDR3 is TGTGCCAGCAGTTACTTGAGCCAGGGCACCAACTATGGCTACACCTTC. Translating it yields CASSYLSQGTNYGYTF.

This chain connects TRBV18 to TRBJ1-2; D is ambiguous. The CDR3 has 13 residues. Germline V CDR1 and CDR2: KGHSH, LQKENI. With 5 bases removed from V and 3 bases from J, the gap between germline ends came to 10 bases. The CDR3 sequence: CASSASQHYGYTF. The CDR3 coding sequence is TGTGCCAGCTCAGCGTCGCAACACTATGGCTACACCTTC.

The chain recombines TRBV2 with TRBJ2-1; 13 bases line up with TRBD2. The CDR3 covers 14 residues. The ends lost 6 bases at V and 5 bases at J; junction bases unmatched: 1. Germline V CDR1 and CDR2: SNHLY, FYNNEI. As DNA, the CDR3 is TGTGCCAGCAGGGGGACTAGCGGGAACAATGAGCAGTTCTTC. Protein sequence: CASRGTSGNNEQFF.

The chain links TRBV28 to TRBJ2-3, with D possibly being TRBD2 (5 bases). Germline-derived CDR1 and CDR2 are MDHEN and SYDVKM. CDR3 length: 15 residues. V was trimmed by 3 bases and J by 0 bases, leaving 10 bases between them. The DNA for the CDR3 is TGTGCCAGCAGTTTGTCGGGGTCTAGCACAGATACGCAGTATTTT. Protein sequence: CASSLSGSSTDTQYF.

The V and J genes are TRBV6-5 and TRBJ2-5, with D unclear. Trimming cost V 2 bases and J 3 bases, with 10 bases left between them. This CDR3 has 14 amino acids. Germline V gives CDR1 MNHEY, CDR2 SVGAGI. The chain's CDR3 is CASSYASLEETQYF. The DNA of the CDR3 is TGTGCCAGCAGTTACGCGAGCCTTGAAGAGACCCAGTACTTC.

This clone was detected only a few times. This chain uses TRBV5-6 with TRBJ1-5; TRBD1 is a possible D gene (6 bases). Trimming took 0 bases from V and 6 from J, leaving 16 bases between them. Looked up from germline, CDR1 is SGHDT and CDR2 is YYEEEE. This CDR3 has 16 amino acids. DNA of the CDR3: TGTGCCAGCAGCTTGGGGGGAATAACAGGGAGTCAGCCCCAGCATTTT. Translation gives CASSLGGITGSQPQHF.

The gene calls are TRBV5-4 and TRBJ2-1; 7 bases match TRBD2. Trimming at V came to 3 bases and at J to 5 bases, leaving 14 bases not matched to a gene. The CDR3 is made up of 17 amino acids. Germline V gives CDR1 SGHNT, CDR2 YYREEE (reference sequence). CDR3 coding DNA: TGTGCCAGCAGCTCCGATGGGAATGCAGCGGGAAACAATGAGCAGTTCTTC. As protein: CASSSDGNAAGNNEQFF.

This rearrangement joins TRBV5-1 to TRBJ2-7; possible D gene TRBD1, 5 bases. The CDR3 has 14 residues. V lost 3 bases, J lost 0 bases, and 10 bases lay in between. Germline CDR1 and CDR2: SGHRS and YFSETQ. The CDR3 reads CASSSRQSSYEQYF. CDR3 DNA sequence: TGCGCCAGCAGCTCAAGACAGAGCTCCTACGAGCAGTACTTC.

The chain employs TRBV7-2 and TRBJ2-2; D might be TRBD2 (6 bases). Germline lookup yields CDR1 SGHTA and CDR2 FQGNSA. V was trimmed by 3 bases and J by 0 bases, leaving 11 bases between them. This CDR3 contains 16 residues. The CDR3 sequence is CASSFRRLANTGELFF. In DNA, the CDR3 is TGTGCCAGCAGCTTTAGGAGACTAGCGAACACCGGGGAGCTGTTTTTT.

The chain combines TRBV6-5 with TRBJ2-7; maybe TRBD1 (7 bases). CDR1 is MNHEY, CDR2 SVGAGI, per germline. The CDR3 extends over 15 amino acids. Trimming removed 2 bases from V and 2 bases from J, with 13 bases in between. In DNA form, the CDR3 reads TGTGCCAGCAGTTACCTGCAGGGGGGTACCTACGAGCAGTACTTC. Translation gives CASSYLQGGTYEQYF.

The chain joins TRBV27 to TRBJ2-7; weak D call: TRBD1 (7 bases). This CDR3 is built from 12 residues. Per the germline V gene, CDR1 is MNHEY and CDR2 is SMNVEV (reference sequence). Trimming stripped 5 bases from V and 9 bases from J, with 14 bases between. CDR3 sequence (DNA): TGTGCCAGCAGTGCACTAGCAGGGGGGCAGTACTTC. Translation gives CASSALAGGQYF.